The next 3 T cell receptor beta chains were all read from a single sample in a study of T-cell memory formation after mild COVID-19. TCRdb fed the 5' RACE reads into MiXCR, producing one record per CDR3 protein. Here the sample spans more than 350,000 distinct CDR3 sequences, roughly 15% being singletons. The sample was PBMCs or a T cell subset sorted from them (not recorded which). All receptors derive from a man between 18 and 29 years old who had mild COVID-19 (a few samples of this study predate the infection). Cell type and time point are not known.

The chain has TRBV4-3 and TRBJ2-3, with TRBD2 identical over 11 bases. Germline CDR1 is LGHNA and CDR2 is YSLEER. V shed 5 bases and J 1 base; nucleotides not matched to a gene: 5. The CDR3 covers 16 residues. DNA for the CDR3: TGCGCCAGCAGCGCTCTAGCGGGAGGAGGCACAGATACGCAGTATTTT. Translated, it gives CASSALAGGGTDTQYF.

This clonotype was seen a handful of times. The genes are TRBV20-1 and TRBJ1-5; TRBD1 might be the D (6 bases). The CDR3 loop spans 13 amino acids. The germline V gene encodes CDR1 DFQATT and CDR2 SNEGSKA (reference sequence). Between the trimmed V and J ends, which lost 3 bases and 4 bases, there was a span of 10 bases. Here the CDR3 reads CSASRGSNQPQHF. DNA for the CDR3: TGCAGTGCTAGCAGGGGCTCTAATCAGCCCCAGCATTTT.

A few counts support this clonotype. This CDR3 reads CASSRRTYEQYF. In DNA, the CDR3 is TGTGCCAGCAGTCGACGGACTTACGAGCAGTACTTC. The chain links TRBV5-6 to TRBJ2-7, with a possible D match to TRBD2 (5 bases). Germline-derived CDR1 and CDR2 are SGHDT and YYEEEE. V was shortened by 5 bases and J by 4 bases, with 10 bases between the two germline ends. There are 12 residues in the CDR3.